The text below deals with one T cell receptor beta chain. Its recognized antigen is unknown. The input lacks base qualities; no much larger clone sits a single base away. The sample originates from a study of a mutant IDH1 vaccine in newly diagnosed glioma listed by TCRdb under 2021. Describing the broader study: Vaccination was initiated 4-6 weeks after radiotherapy alone, or concurrently with temozolomide cycles in the chemotherapy-containing groups. Of the roughly 32 treated patients, approximately 62% were male and approximately 38% were female, and a mean age of approximately 40 years was recorded. Before enrollment, patients had received standard therapy of radiotherapy alone, temozolomide alone, or radiochemotherapy with temozolomide; most received the combination. The week-35 safety follow-up took place at visit V12, and the week-47 end of study took place at visit V13. Peripheral blood samples were drawn at six visits, namely V03 (baseline), V05, V07, V10, V12 and V13. For exploratory analyses, around 26 treated patients had longitudinal TCRB deep sequencing done wherever samples were available. General study outcomes and caveats: Pseudoprogression seemed to be unrelated to changes in the top peripheral T cell clonotypes found by TCRB sequencing. Vaccine-induced immune responses across multiple MHC alleles were detected in approximately 93% of patients. The authors stated that sample limitations prevented analyses of patient blood samples from being reproduced. Selection of PBMC samples for TCRB deep sequencing was based on availability.

In light of the paper, this sample's time point label describes: week 47, end of study. Each vaccine dose was 300 ug of a 20-mer mutant IDH1 peptide in Montanide, given subcutaneously with topical imiquimod. Patients were given eight vaccinations, in weeks 1, 3, 5, 7, 11, 15, 19 and 23, which matched visits V03 through V10. Donors had newly diagnosed WHO grade 3 or 4 IDH1-mutant astrocytomas with loss of nuclear ATRX. The samples were drawn from NOA16, a multicentre, single-arm, open-label phase I trial in Germany that tested a mutant IDH1 peptide vaccine in humans for the first time. Genomic DNA for TCRB sequencing was isolated from EDTA blood with the DNeasy Blood and Tissue Kit. CDR1 and CDR2 are drawn from the germline V gene (reference sequence): GTSNPN, SVGIG. V was cut back by 8 bases and J by 6 bases, leaving a gap of 14 bases between them. The CDR3, cysteine through phenylalanine, is 13 amino acids long. The sequence is cut down to CDR3 DNA, 39 bases in frame from base 1.

Library preparation was by the immunoSEQ multiplex PCR assay. Rearranged TCR beta chain sequences were amplified with the hsTCRB Kit following the manufacturer's protocol. An Illumina MiSeq was used to sequence the TCRB libraries. From the authors' description of their analysis: The kit vendor's proprietary platform handled demultiplexing, trimming and gene mapping. TCRdb stores this immuneACCESS table with in-frame sequences only. Part of the clones is absent; in the studies checked, under half of the shortfall reflects unresolved V genes, and no reason is known for the rest. V, J and clone size derive from that table, while D and trimming were established from the DNA sequence. In all, the sample holds tens of thousands of clones, and approximately 83% of those were seen once. The ten largest clones represent roughly 30% of the sample.

Here the sequenced sample was PBMCs, taken from a glioma patient whose treatment included an IDH1 peptide vaccine. The sequence joins TRBV30 to TRBJ1-6; too little of a D gene remains to name it. The origin of this receptor is a man aged 25 to 40 with glioma. CDR3 region: CARAGGINSPLHF. The nucleotides read TGTGCCCGCGCGGGAGGGATTAATTCACCCCTCCACTTT.